This TCR beta chain came from a study of Ad26.COV2.S vaccination and SARS-CoV-2 variants. Across the study: Ad26.COV2.S was injected intramuscularly once or twice, 56 days apart. General study results and limits: The placebo group had lower spike-specific TCR breadth than the vaccine recipients did.

The treatment here: some 19 received Ad26.COV2.S at low or high dose, single or two shots; roughly five received placebo; per-sample allocation not given. Day 63 after the first vaccine or placebo injection was the time point for sampling. Participants' vaccine, an Ad26 vector, delivered Wuhan-strain SARS-CoV-2 spike. Some clones are missing from TCRdb's copy, which holds only in-frame ones; the method was immunoSEQ multiplex PCR. Among 250,000 to 300,000 clones listed, more than 75% were seen once. Losses at the gene ends were 5 bases for V and 3 bases for J; bases not matched to a gene: 7. Germline V gene sequence: CDR1 MNHNY, CDR2 SVGAGI (reference sequence). The length of the CDR3 is 16 residues. In regard to this clone: The antigen remains unidentified.

The sequence derives from a person aged 18 to 65 who received the Ad26.COV2.S COVID-19 vaccine or a placebo. The sample was peripheral blood, taken in a trial of Ad26.COV2.S vaccine versus placebo. The chain combines TRBV6-6 with TRBJ1-1; TRBD1 matches 12 bases. The DNA for the CDR3 is TGTGCCAGCAGTCCACCGGGACAGGGGGCTTACACTGAAGCTTTCTTT. As protein: CASSPPGQGAYTEAFF.